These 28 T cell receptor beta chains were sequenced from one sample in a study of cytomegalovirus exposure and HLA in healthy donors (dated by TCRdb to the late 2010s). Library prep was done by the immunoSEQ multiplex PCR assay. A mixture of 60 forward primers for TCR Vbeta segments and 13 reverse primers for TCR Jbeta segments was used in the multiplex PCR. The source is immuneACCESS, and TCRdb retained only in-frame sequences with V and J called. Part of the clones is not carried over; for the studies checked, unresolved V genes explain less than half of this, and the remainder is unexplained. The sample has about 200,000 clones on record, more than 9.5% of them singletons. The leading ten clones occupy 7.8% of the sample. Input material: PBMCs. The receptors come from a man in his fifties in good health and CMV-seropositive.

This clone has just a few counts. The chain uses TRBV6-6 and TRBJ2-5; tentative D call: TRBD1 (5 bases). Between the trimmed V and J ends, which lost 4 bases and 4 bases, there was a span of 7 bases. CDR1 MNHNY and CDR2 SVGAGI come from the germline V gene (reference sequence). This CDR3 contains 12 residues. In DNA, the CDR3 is TGTGCCAGCAGTTCCCAGGGAGAGACCCAGTACTTC. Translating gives CASSSQGETQYF.

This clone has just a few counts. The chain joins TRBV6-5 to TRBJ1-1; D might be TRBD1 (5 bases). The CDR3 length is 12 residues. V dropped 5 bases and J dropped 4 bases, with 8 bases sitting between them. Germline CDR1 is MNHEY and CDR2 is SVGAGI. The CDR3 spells CASSTGVTEAFF. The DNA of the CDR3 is TGTGCCAGCAGTACAGGAGTCACTGAAGCTTTCTTT.

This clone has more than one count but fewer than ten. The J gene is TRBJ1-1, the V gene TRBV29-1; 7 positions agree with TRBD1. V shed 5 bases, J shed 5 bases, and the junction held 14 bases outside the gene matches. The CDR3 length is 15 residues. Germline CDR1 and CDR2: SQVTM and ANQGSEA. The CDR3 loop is CSVLATGVSWTEAFF. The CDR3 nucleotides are TGCAGCGTTCTTGCTACAGGGGTAAGTTGGACTGAAGCTTTCTTT.

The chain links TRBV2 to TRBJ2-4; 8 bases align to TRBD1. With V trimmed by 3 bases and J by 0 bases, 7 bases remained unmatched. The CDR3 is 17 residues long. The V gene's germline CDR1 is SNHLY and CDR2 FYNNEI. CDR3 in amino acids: CASSDRTGYSAKNIQYF. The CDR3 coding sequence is TGTGCCAGCAGTGATCGGACAGGGTACTCAGCCAAAAACATTCAGTACTTC.

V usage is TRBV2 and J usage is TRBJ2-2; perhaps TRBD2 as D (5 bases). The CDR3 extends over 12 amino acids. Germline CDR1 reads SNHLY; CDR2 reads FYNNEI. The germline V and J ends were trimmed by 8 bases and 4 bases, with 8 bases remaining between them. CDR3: CASRTRTGELFF. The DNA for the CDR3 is TGTGCCAGCCGGACTCGCACCGGGGAGCTGTTTTTT.

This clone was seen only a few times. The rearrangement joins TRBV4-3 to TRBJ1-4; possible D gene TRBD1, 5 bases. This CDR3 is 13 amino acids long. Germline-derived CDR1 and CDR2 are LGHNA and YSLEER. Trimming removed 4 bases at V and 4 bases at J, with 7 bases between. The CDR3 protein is CASSLGVNEKLFF. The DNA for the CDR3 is TGCGCCAGCAGCCTAGGGGTTAATGAAAAACTGTTTTTT.

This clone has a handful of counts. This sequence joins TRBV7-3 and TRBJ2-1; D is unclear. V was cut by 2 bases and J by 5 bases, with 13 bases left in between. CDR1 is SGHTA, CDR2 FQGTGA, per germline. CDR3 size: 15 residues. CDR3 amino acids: CASSLQLVSNNEQFF. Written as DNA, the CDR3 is TGTGCCAGCAGCTTACAGTTGGTCAGTAACAATGAGCAGTTCTTC.

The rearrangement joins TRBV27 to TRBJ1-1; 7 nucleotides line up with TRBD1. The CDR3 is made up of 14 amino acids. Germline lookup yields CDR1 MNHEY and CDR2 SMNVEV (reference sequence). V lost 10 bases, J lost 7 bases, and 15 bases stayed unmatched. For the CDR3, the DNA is TGTGCCATTCCCGGACAGGATAATGACGGTGAAGCTTTCTTT. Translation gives CAIPGQDNDGEAFF.

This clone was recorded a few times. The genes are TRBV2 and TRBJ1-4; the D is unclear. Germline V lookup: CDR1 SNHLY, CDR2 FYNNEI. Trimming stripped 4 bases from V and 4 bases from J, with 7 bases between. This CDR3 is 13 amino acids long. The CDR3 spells CASSGGVNEKLFF. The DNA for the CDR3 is TGTGCCAGCAGTGGGGGAGTTAATGAAAAACTGTTTTTT.

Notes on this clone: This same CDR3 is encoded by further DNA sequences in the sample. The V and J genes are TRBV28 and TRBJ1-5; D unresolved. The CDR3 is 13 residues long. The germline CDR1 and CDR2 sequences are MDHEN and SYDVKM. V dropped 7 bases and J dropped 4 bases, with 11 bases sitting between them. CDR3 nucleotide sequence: TGTGCCAGCAACTTCCTCGGGAATCAGCCCCAGCATTTT. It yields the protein CASNFLGNQPQHF. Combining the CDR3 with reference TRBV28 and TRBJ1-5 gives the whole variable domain DVKVTQSSRYLVKRTGEKVFLECVQDMDHENMFWYRQDPGLGLRLIYFSYDVKMKEKGDIPEGYSVSREKKERFSLILESASTNQTSMYLCASNFLGNQPQHFGDGTRLSIL.

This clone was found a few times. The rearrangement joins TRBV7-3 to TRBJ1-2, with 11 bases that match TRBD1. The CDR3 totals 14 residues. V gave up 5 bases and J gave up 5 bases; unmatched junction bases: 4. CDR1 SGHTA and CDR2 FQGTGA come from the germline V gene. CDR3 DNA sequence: TGTGCCAGCAGCCCGGGGACAGGGGGGTATGGCTACACCTTC. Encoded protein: CASSPGTGGYGYTF.

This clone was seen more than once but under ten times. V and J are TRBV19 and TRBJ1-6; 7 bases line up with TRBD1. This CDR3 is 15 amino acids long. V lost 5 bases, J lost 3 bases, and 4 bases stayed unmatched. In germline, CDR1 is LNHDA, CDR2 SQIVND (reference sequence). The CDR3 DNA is TGTGCCAGTAGTGCCGGGACAGACTATAATTCACCCCTCCACTTT. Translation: CASSAGTDYNSPLHF. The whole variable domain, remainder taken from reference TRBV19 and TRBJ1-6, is DGGITQSPKYLFRKEGQNVTLSCEQNLNHDAMYWYRQDPGQGLRLIYYSQIVNDFQKGDIAEGYSVSREKKESFPLTVTSAQKNPTAFYLCASSAGTDYNSPLHFGNGTRLTVT.

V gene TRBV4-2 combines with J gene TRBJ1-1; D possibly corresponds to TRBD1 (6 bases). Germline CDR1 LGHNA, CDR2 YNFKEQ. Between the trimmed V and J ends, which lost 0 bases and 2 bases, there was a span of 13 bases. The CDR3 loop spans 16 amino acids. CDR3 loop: CASSQDPAGTNTEAFF. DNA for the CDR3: TGTGCCAGCAGCCAAGATCCCGCAGGGACAAACACTGAAGCTTTCTTT.

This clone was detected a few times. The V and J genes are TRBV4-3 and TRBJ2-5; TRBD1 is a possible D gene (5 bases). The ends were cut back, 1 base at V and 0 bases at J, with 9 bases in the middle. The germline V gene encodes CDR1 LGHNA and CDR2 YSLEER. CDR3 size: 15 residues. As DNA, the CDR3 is TGCGCCAGCAGCCAAGGAGACAGTGACCAAGAGACCCAGTACTTC. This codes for CASSQGDSDQETQYF.

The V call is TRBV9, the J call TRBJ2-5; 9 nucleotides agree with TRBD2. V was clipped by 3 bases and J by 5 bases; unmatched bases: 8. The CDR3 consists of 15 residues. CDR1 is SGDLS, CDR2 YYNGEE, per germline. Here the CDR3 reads CASSAPGLARETQYF. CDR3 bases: TGTGCCAGCAGCGCGCCGGGACTAGCTCGGGAGACCCAGTACTTC. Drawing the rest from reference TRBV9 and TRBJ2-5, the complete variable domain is DSGVTQTPKHLITATGQRVTLRCSPRSGDLSVYWYQQSLDQGLQFLIQYYNGEERAKGNILERFSAQQFPDLHSELNLSSLELGDSALYFCASSAPGLARETQYFGPGTRLLVL.

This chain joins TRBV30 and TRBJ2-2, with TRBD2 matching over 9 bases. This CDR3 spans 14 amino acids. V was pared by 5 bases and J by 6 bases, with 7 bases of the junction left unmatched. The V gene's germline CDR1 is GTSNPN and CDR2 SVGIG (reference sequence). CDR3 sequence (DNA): TGTGCCTGGGGGGGCGGGGGGGCGGCCGGGGAGCTGTTTTTT. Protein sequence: CAWGGGGAAGELFF.

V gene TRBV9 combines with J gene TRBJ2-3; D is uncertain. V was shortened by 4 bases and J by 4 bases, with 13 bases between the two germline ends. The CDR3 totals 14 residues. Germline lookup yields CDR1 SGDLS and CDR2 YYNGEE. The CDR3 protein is CASSLMGSADTQYF. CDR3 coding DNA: TGTGCCAGCAGCCTTATGGGCTCTGCAGATACGCAGTATTTT.

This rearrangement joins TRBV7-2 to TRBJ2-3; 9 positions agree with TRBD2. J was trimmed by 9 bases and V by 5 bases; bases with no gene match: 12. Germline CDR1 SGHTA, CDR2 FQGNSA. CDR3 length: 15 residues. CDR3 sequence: CASSLSGGFGGTQYF. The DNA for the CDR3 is TGTGCCAGCAGCCTTAGCGGGGGCTTTGGCGGGACGCAGTATTTT.

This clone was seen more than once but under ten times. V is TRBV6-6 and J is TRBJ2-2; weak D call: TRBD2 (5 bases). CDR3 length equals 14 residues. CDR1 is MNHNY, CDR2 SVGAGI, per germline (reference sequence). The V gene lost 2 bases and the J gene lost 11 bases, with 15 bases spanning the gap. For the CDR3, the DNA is TGTGCCAGCAGTTACAAGCGAGCAGGACTCGAGCTGTTTTTT. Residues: CASSYKRAGLELFF.

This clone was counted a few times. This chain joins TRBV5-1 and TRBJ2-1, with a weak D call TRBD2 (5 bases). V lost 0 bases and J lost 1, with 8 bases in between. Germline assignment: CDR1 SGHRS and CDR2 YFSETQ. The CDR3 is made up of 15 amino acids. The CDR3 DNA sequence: TGCGCCAGCAGCTTGGCCGGGGAGTCCTACAATGAGCAGTTCTTC. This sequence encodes CASSLAGESYNEQFF.

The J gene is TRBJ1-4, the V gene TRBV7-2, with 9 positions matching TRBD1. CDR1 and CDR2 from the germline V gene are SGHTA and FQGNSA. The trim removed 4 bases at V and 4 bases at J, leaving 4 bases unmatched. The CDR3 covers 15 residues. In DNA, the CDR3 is TGTGCCAGCAGCTCAGTGACAGGGGGTAATGAAAAACTGTTTTTT. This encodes CASSSVTGGNEKLFF.

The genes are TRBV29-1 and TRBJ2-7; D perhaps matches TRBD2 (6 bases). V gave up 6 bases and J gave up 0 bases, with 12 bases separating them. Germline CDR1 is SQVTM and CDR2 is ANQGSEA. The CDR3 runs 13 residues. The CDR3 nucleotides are TGCAGCGTGGGGAGGCAGAACTCCTACGAGCAGTACTTC. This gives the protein CSVGRQNSYEQYF.

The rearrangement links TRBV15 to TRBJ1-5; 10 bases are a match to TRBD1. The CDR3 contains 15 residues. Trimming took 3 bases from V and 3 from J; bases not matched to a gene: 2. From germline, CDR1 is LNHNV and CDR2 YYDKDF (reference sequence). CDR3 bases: TGTGCCACCAGCAGTGACAGGGGGCTCAATCAGCCCCAGCATTTT. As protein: CATSSDRGLNQPQHF.

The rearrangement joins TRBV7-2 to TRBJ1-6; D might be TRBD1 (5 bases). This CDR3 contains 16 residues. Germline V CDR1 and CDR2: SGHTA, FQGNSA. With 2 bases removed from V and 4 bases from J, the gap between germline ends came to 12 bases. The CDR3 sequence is CASSLTQGSYNSPLHF. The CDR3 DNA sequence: TGTGCCAGCAGCTTAACGCAGGGCTCGTATAATTCACCCCTCCACTTT.

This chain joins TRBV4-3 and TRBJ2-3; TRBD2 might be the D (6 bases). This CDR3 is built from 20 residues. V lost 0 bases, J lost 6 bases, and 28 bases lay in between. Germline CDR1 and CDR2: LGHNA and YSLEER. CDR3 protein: CASSQDSGVGGGAHQDTQYF. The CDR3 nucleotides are TGCGCCAGCAGCCAAGATAGTGGAGTGGGCGGCGGGGCCCATCAGGATACGCAGTATTTT.

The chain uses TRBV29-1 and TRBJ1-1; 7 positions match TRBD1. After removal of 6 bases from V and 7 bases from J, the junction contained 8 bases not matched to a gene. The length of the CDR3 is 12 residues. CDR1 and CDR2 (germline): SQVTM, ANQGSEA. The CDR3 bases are TGCAGCGTGTTTAAGGGGGACAGTGAAGCTTTCTTT. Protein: CSVFKGDSEAFF.

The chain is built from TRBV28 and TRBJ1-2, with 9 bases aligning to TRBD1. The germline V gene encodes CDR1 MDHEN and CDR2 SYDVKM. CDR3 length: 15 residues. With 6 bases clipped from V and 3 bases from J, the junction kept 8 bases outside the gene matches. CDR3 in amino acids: CASRITGGWDYGYTF. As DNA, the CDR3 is TGTGCCAGCAGAATAACAGGGGGCTGGGACTATGGCTACACCTTC.

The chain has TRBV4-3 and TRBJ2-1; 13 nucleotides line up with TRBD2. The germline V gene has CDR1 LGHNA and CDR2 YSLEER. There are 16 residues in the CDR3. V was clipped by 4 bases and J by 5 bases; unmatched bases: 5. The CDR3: CASSRLLAGGNNEQFF. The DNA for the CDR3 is TGCGCCAGCAGCCGCTTACTAGCGGGGGGGAACAATGAGCAGTTCTTC.